This T cell receptor (beta chain) was recorded in a study of control samples from healthy donors and cancer patients. Using immunoSEQ multiplex PCR, the repertoire was profiled, and TCRdb retains in-frame clones only, with some absent. The data contain 75,000 to 100,000 clones, around 92% of them singletons. The clonotype comes from a man aged 45-65 years in good health. Sequencing was done on a sample of blood.

CDR3 in amino acids: CASSLGGSGYQPQHF. The CDR3 DNA reads TGCGCCAGCAGCTTGGGCGGGAGCGGATATCAGCCCCAGCATTTT. J is TRBJ1-5 and V is TRBV5-1, with D unclear. The CDR3 extends over 15 amino acids. In germline, CDR1 is SGHRS, CDR2 YFSETQ. V lost 0 bases, J lost 5 bases, and 12 bases lay in between.